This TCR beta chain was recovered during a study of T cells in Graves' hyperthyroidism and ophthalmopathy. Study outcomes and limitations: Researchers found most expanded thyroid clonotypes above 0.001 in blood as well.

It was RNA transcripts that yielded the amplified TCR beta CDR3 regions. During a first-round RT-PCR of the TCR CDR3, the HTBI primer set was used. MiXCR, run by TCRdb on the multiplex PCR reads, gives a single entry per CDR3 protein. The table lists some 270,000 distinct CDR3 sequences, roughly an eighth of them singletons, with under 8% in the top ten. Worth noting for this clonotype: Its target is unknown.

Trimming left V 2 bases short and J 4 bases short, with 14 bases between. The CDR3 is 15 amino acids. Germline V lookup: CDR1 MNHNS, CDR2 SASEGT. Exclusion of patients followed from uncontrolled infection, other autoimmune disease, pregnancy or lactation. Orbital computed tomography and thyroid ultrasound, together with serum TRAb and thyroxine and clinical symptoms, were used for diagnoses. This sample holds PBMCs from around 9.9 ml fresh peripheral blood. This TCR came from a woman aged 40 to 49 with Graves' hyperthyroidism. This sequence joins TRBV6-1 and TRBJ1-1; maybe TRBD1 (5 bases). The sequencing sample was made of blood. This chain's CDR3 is CASSELGTPGTEAFF. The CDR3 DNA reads TGTGCCAGCAGTGAACTCGGGACCCCGGGCACTGAAGCTTTCTTT.